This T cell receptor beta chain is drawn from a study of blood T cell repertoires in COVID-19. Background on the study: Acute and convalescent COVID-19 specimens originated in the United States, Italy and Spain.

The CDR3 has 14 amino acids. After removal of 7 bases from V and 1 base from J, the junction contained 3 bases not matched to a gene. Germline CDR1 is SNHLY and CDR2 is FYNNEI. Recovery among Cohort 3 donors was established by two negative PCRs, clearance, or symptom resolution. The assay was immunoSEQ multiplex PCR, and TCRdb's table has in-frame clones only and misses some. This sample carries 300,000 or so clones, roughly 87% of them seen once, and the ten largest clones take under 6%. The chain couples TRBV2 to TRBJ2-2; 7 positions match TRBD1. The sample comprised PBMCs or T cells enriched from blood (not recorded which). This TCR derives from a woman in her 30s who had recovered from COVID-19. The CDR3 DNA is TGTGCCAGCAAACAGGGGTGGAACACCGGGGAGCTGTTTTTT. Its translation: CASKQGWNTGELFF.